This TCR beta chain emerged from a study of blood T cell repertoires in COVID-19. Background on the study: COVID-19 samples collected from the United States, Italy and Spain covered acute and convalescent phases. In each case, the material was cDNA or gDNA derived from T cells, B-cell-depleted T cells, or PBMCs.

The CDR3 spans 14 residues. Trimming took 0 bases from V and 0 from J, leaving 5 bases between them. The V gene's germline CDR1 is MGHRA and CDR2 YSYEKL. In the authors' workflow: The authors estimated nucleated cell counts from reference gene primer amplification. Libraries were prepared by immunoSEQ multiplex PCR; TCRdb keeps only in-frame clonotypes and omits some of them. The V and J calls and clone size are taken from that table; D and trimming were inferred from the DNA. The profile shows about 150,000 clones, around 86% of them singletons. The chain is built from TRBV4-1 and TRBJ1-2; no firm D call. The source material was peripheral blood. This clonotype originated in a woman aged 55-70 years with active or convalescent COVID-19. The CDR3 region has the DNA TGCGCCAGCAGCCAAGACCGTTCTAACTATGGCTACACCTTC. Its translation: CASSQDRSNYGYTF.